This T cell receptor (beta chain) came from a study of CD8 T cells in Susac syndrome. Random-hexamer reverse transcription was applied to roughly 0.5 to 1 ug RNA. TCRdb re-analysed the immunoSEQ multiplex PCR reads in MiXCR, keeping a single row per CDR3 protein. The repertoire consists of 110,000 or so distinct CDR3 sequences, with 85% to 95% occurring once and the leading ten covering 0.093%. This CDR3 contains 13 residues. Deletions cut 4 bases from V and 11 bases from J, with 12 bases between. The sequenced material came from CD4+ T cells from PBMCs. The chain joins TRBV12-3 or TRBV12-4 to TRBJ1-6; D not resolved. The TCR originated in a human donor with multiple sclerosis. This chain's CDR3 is CASSSRPVAPLHF. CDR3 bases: TGTGCCAGCAGTTCCCGTCCGGTGGCACCCCTCCACTTT.